A single sample is the source of the 13 T cell receptor beta chains below, sequenced in a study of a mutant IDH1 vaccine in newly diagnosed glioma. Sequencing was performed with immunoSEQ multiplex PCR; in TCRdb, only in-frame clones are kept and a portion is missing. The table lists about 52,000 clones, approximately 76% of them singletons. Time point denoted: week 47, end of study. What each vaccine dose contained was 300 ug of mutant IDH1 20-mer peptide, accompanied by topical imiquimod. Their target antigens are unknown. The specimen was PBMCs, collected from a glioma patient whose treatment included an IDH1 peptide vaccine. The receptors stem from a woman in her thirties or forties with glioma. Some clones in this sample may be carry-over from other donors' samples.

J is TRBJ2-3 and V is TRBV7-2; tentatively, D is TRBD1 (5 bases). Germline V CDR1 and CDR2: SGHTA, FQGNSA. The CDR3 length is 14 residues. Trimming took 6 bases from V and 1 from J, leaving 11 bases between them. The CDR3 here is CASSSTERTDTQYF. The CDR3 coding sequence is TGTGCCAGCAGTTCGACAGAACGCACAGATACGCAGTATTTT.

The rearrangement uses TRBV9 and TRBJ1-2; D unclear. V lost 4 bases to trimming and J lost 6 bases, with 7 bases between them. CDR1 is SGDLS, CDR2 YYNGEE, per germline. There are 11 residues in the CDR3. The CDR3 loop reads CASSPFNGYTF. CDR3 sequence (DNA): TGTGCCAGCAGCCCCTTTAATGGCTACACCTTC.

This clone was detected a few times. V gene TRBV2 combines with J gene TRBJ2-1; 7 bases match TRBD1. The CDR3 is 13 amino acids. Germline-derived CDR1 and CDR2 are SNHLY and FYNNEI. Germline trimming cut 5 bases from V and 7 bases from J; bases unmatched to any gene: 5. The CDR3 loop is CASSLDRVNEQFF. CDR3 sequence (DNA): TGTGCCAGCAGTCTTGACAGGGTGAATGAGCAGTTCTTC.

The gene calls are TRBV4-3 and TRBJ2-2, with D unclear. The V end was cut by 0 bases, the J end by 0 bases, with 5 bases between. This CDR3 is built from 15 residues. CDR1 is LGHNA, CDR2 YSLEER, per germline. The DNA of the CDR3 is TGCGCCAGCAGCCAAGATGGTTCGAACACCGGGGAGCTGTTTTTT. Translated: CASSQDGSNTGELFF.

The rearrangement joins TRBV7-2 to TRBJ1-6, with 11 bases aligning to TRBD1. Germline loops: CDR1 SGHTA, CDR2 FQGNSA. The CDR3 is made up of 17 amino acids. V shed 6 bases and J 7 bases; nucleotides not matched to a gene: 11. In DNA, the CDR3 is TGTGCCAGCAGGGGTACGAGGGGGACAGGGGGAAATTCACCCCTCCACTTT. Its protein is CASRGTRGTGGNSPLHF.

The chain couples TRBV18 to TRBJ2-7; D ambiguous. The V end lost 2 bases, the J end lost 7 bases, and 18 bases lay between the germline ends. CDR1 and CDR2 from the germline V gene are KGHSH and LQKENI. The CDR3 length is 15 residues. This CDR3 is CASSPRNVEPREQYF. Written as DNA, the CDR3 is TGTGCCAGCTCACCAAGGAATGTGGAACCTAGGGAGCAGTACTTC. Based on the CDR3 plus reference TRBV18 and TRBJ2-7, the full variable domain is NAGVMQNPRHLVRRRGQEARLRCSPMKGHSHVYWYRQLPEEGLKFMVYLQKENIIDESGMPKERFSAEFPKEGPSILRIQQVVRGDSAAYFCASSPRNVEPREQYFGPGTRLTVT.

This chain links TRBV19 with TRBJ2-2; 14 nucleotides match TRBD2. Trimming removed 5 bases from V and 6 bases from J; junction bases left unmatched: 11. In germline, CDR1 is LNHDA, CDR2 SQIVND (reference sequence). The CDR3 has 18 residues. As DNA, the CDR3 is TGTGCCAGTAGTTTCCGGACTAGCGGGGGGATCCATCCCGGGGAGCTGTTTTTT. Translated, it gives CASSFRTSGGIHPGELFF.

J is TRBJ2-5 and V is TRBV29-1, with 7 bases aligning to TRBD1. CDR3 length equals 13 residues. The V gene end was trimmed by 4 bases and the J gene end by 6 bases; junction bases not matched to a gene: 8. CDR1 and CDR2 from the germline V gene are SQVTM and ANQGSEA. This CDR3 is CSVAGTALKTQYF. The CDR3 DNA sequence: TGCAGCGTTGCCGGGACAGCATTGAAGACCCAGTACTTC.

This chain links TRBV19 with TRBJ2-7; 8 nucleotides align to TRBD1. Germline V gives CDR1 LNHDA, CDR2 SQIVND (reference sequence). The CDR3 contains 15 residues. V lost 3 bases and J lost 2; bases outside the gene matches: 6. This chain's CDR3 is CASSMLEQGAYEQYF. In nucleotides, the CDR3 is TGTGCCAGTAGTATGTTGGAACAGGGGGCCTACGAGCAGTACTTC.

The chain is built from TRBV6-1 and TRBJ1-2; no firm D call. Trimming cost V 8 bases and J 0 bases, with 10 bases left between them. CDR1 MNHNS and CDR2 SASEGT come from the germline V gene. The CDR3 is 13 residues long. The CDR3 nucleotides read TGTGCCAGCCCGGCACTTCCTAACTATGGCTACACCTTC. Translating gives CASPALPNYGYTF.

The V call is TRBV7-6, the J call TRBJ1-2, with 10 bases identical to TRBD1. Germline-derived CDR1 and CDR2 are SGHVS and FNYEAQ. CDR3 length: 17 residues. V lost 1 base, J lost 7 bases, and 12 bases stayed unmatched. The DNA of the CDR3 is TGTGCCAGCAGCTTAGTAGGAAGGACAGGGGGAGAAAGTGGCTACACCTTC. Translating gives CASSLVGRTGGESGYTF.

This sequence joins TRBV5-1 and TRBJ2-3; perhaps TRBD2 as D (6 bases). There are 15 residues in the CDR3. In germline, CDR1 is SGHRS, CDR2 YFSETQ. V was clipped by 0 bases and J by 4 bases, with 12 bases between them. CDR3 bases: TGCGCCAGCAGCTTGGTGTCGCGCGGGGCAGATACGCAGTATTTT. Translating gives CASSLVSRGADTQYF.

This clone was seen only once. The gene calls are TRBV5-6 and TRBJ2-5, with TRBD2 identical over 7 bases. The J call is doubtful: the DNA matches TRBJ2-7 better. This CDR3 comprises 17 residues. CDR1 is SGHDT and CDR2 is YYEEEE in the germline V gene. CDR3 loop: CASSLAPGGLRSYEQYF. The CDR3 bases are TGTGCCAGCAGCTTGGCCCCCGGGGGACTACGGAGCTACGAGCAGTACTTC.